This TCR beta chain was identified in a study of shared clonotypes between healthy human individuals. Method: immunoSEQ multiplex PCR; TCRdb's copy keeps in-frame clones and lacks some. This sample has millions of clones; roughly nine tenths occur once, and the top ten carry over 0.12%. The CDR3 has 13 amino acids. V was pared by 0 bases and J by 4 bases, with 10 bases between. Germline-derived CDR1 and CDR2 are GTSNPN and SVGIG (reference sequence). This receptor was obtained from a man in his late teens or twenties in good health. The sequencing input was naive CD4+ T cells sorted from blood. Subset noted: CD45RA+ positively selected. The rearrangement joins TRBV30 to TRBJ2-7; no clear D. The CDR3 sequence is CAWSVNAQYEQYF. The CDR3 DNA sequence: TGTGCCTGGAGTGTAAACGCCCAGTACGAGCAGTACTTC. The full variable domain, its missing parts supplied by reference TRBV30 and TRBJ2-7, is SQTIHQWPATLVQPVGSPLSLECTVEGTSNPNLYWYRQAAGRGLQLLFYSVGIGQISSEVPQNLSASRPQDRQFILSSKKLLLSDSGFYLCAWSVNAQYEQYFGPGTRLTVT.